The 11 T cell receptor beta chains below were found in one sample sequenced in a study of somatic mutations in cytotoxic T cells in rheumatoid arthritis. Sequencing used immunoSEQ multiplex PCR; TCRdb keeps in-frame clones, though not all of them. The sample yields some 16,000 clones, roughly 86% seen once. Sequenced sample: CD8+ T cells sorted from blood. Receptors were obtained from a woman in her forties or fifties with rheumatoid arthritis.

The chain couples TRBV5-4 to TRBJ1-5; D gene unclear. Germline CDR1 is SGHNT and CDR2 is YYREEE (reference sequence). The CDR3 has 11 residues. V lost 7 bases, J lost 5 bases, and 7 bases lay in between. This CDR3 reads CASADDQPQHF. The CDR3 DNA is TGTGCCAGCGCGGACGATCAGCCCCAGCATTTT. The full variable domain, in which reference TRBV5-4 and TRBJ1-5 provide the parts outside the CDR3, is ETGVTQSPTHLIKTRGQQVTLRCSSQSGHNTVSWYQQALGQGPQFIFQYYREEENGRGNFPPRFSGLQFPNYSSELNVNALELDDSALYLCASADDQPQHFGDGTRLSIL.

The chain links TRBV4-1 to TRBJ2-2; 7 bases are shared with TRBD1. Germline CDR1 and CDR2: MGHRA and YSYEKL. After removal of 7 bases from V and 6 bases from J, the junction contained 2 bases not matched to a gene. The CDR3 sequence is 12 residues long. The DNA of the CDR3 is TGCGCCAGCAACCAGGGGGCCGGGGAGCTGTTTTTT. Translation: CASNQGAGELFF.

The rearrangement joins TRBV6-5 to TRBJ1-2, with a weak D call TRBD1 (6 bases). Germline V gene data show CDR1 as MNHEY and CDR2 as SVGAGI. The V gene lost 8 bases and the J gene lost 6 bases, with 13 bases spanning the gap. The CDR3 spans 12 residues. CDR3 coding DNA: TGTGCCAGCTCTGGGGGGCTCGATGGCTACACCTTC. The encoded protein is CASSGGLDGYTF.

The V gene is TRBV13, the J gene TRBJ1-1; D is undetermined. The germline V gene encodes CDR1 PRHDT and CDR2 FYEKMQ (reference sequence). CDR3 length equals 15 residues. Between the trimmed V and J ends, which lost 4 bases and 1 base, there was a span of 13 bases. The DNA of the CDR3 is TGTGCCAGCAGCTCACCCAGGAATACGAACACTGAAGCTTTCTTT. Amino acids: CASSSPRNTNTEAFF. The whole variable domain, filled in from reference TRBV13 and TRBJ1-1, reads AAGVIQSPRHLIKEKRETATLKCYPIPRHDTVYWYQQGPGQDPQFLISFYEKMQSDKGSIPDRFSAQQFSDYHSELNMSSLELGDSALYFCASSSPRNTNTEAFFGQGTRLTVV.

A few counts support this clone. The chain recombines TRBV19 with TRBJ2-7; D is unclear. The CDR3 spans 12 residues. Trimming took 5 bases from V and 5 from J, leaving 10 bases between them. Germline CDR1 LNHDA, CDR2 SQIVND (reference sequence). CDR3 DNA sequence: TGTGCCAGTAGTCCCGGATGGGACGAGCAGTACTTC. Encoded protein: CASSPGWDEQYF.

This chain joins TRBV5-6 and TRBJ2-5; D gene ambiguous. The DNA end is more similar to TRBJ2-7, so the J call may be wrong. CDR1 and CDR2 (germline): SGHDT, YYEEEE. The CDR3 is made up of 11 amino acids. For the CDR3, the DNA is TGTGCCAGCAGCTTTTCCTACGAGCAGTACTTC. Translated, it gives CASSFSYEQYF.

This sequence joins TRBV12-1 and TRBJ1-1. TRBV12-1 is flagged as a pseudogene. This CDR3 contains 14 residues. In nucleotides, the CDR3 is TGTGCCAGCAGCCCCCCCCGGGGGAACACTGAAGCTTTCTTT. Its protein product is CASSPPRGNTEAFF.

Here the CDR3 DNA reads TGTGCCAGCAGCTTAGCAGGCACCGGGGAGCTGTTTTTT. Protein sequence: CASSLAGTGELFF. The chain is built from TRBV11-2 and TRBJ2-2, with D unclear. The CDR3 is 13 amino acids. The V end was cut by 1 base, the J end by 4 bases, with 4 bases between. CDR1 is SGHAT, CDR2 FQNNGV, per germline. Complete variable domain (other parts from reference TRBV11-2 and TRBJ2-2): EAGVAQSPRYKIIEKRQSVAFWCNPISGHATLYWYQQILGQGPKLLIQFQNNGVVDDSQLPKDRFSAERLKGVDSTLKIQPAKLEDSAVYLCASSLAGTGELFFGEGSRLTVL.

The CDR3 loop reads CAAGTGETYGYTF. The CDR3 nucleotides are TGTGCCGCCGGGACAGGGGAGACCTATGGCTACACCTTC. This sequence joins TRBV6-5 and TRBJ1-2, with 10 bases matching TRBD1. Germline V CDR1 and CDR2: MNHEY, SVGAGI. The junction had 7 bases not matched to a gene; V was cut back by 11 bases and J by 4 bases. This CDR3 comprises 13 residues.

The rearrangement uses TRBV2 and TRBJ2-7; tentatively, D is TRBD2 (5 bases). Germline lookup yields CDR1 SNHLY and CDR2 FYNNEI. Trimming took off 2 bases at V and 6 bases at J, with 20 bases between the two ends. The CDR3 loop spans 16 amino acids. As DNA, the CDR3 is TGTGCCAGCAGTGAACCCCGGGGTTGGGGTATGGGCGAGCAGTACTTC. This sequence encodes CASSEPRGWGMGEQYF.

The chain links TRBV4-3 to TRBJ1-2; D gene uncertain. Looked up from germline, CDR1 is LGHNA and CDR2 is YSLEER. V was shortened by 0 bases and J by 2 bases, with 13 bases between the two germline ends. The CDR3 contains 16 residues. The CDR3 DNA follows: TGCGCCAGCAGCCAAGAATCATCAGGCTACAACTATGGCTACACCTTC. It yields the protein CASSQESSGYNYGYTF.